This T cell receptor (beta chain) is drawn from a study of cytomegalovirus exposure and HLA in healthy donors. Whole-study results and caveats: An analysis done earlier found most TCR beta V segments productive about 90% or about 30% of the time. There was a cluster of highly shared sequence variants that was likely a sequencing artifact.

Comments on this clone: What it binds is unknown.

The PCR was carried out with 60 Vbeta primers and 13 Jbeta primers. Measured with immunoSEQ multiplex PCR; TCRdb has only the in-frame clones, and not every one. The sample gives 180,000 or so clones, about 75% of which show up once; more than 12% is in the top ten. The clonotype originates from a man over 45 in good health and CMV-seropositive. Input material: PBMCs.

CDR3 bases: TGTGCCAGCAGCTTAATGGACTACGACAACAGGTACGAGCAGTACGTC. It translates to CASSLMDYDNRYEQYV. The rearrangement uses TRBV7-8 and TRBJ2-7; D perhaps matches TRBD2 (6 bases). The CDR3 has 16 amino acids. Germline assignment: CDR1 SGHVS and CDR2 FQNEAQ. V dropped 2 bases and J dropped 4 bases, with 18 bases sitting between them.